The clone carrying this TCR beta chain has only a few counts. Antigen: not known. This specimen comes from a study of T cell responses to AZD1222 COVID-19 vaccine. Findings and limits, study-wide: Epitopes outside B.1.351 and B.1.1.7 mutated regions reportedly drew nearly half of spike TCRs. Sampled repertoires all dated from after the peak T cell response. Donors, mostly white British, included more females; clonal diversity was possibly underestimated.

From germline, CDR1 is PRHDT and CDR2 FYEKMQ (reference sequence). This CDR3 has 11 residues. V was cut by 4 bases and J by 6 bases, with 6 bases left in between. Profiled with immunoSEQ multiplex PCR; TCRdb holds only in-frame clones, not every one. The table shows about 120,000 clones, with about 93% occurring only once. This clonotype was obtained from an adult who received the MenACWY meningococcal vaccine as a control. Sequences were derived from peripheral blood, sampled 28 days after the second dose of the MenACWY control vaccine. The chain couples TRBV13 to TRBJ2-5; D unclear. CDR3 amino acids: CASSSAQTQYF. As DNA, the CDR3 is TGTGCCAGCAGCTCCGCGCAGACCCAGTACTTC.